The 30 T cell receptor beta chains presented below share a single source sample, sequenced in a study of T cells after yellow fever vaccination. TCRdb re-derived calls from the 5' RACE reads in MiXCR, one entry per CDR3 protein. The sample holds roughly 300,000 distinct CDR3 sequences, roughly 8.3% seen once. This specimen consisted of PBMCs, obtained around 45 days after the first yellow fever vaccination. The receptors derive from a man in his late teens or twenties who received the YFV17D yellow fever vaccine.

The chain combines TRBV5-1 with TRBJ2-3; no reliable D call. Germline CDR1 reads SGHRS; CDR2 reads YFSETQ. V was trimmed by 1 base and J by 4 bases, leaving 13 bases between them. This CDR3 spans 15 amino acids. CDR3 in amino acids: CASSLRPQPADTQYF. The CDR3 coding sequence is TGCGCCAGCAGCTTGAGGCCCCAACCGGCAGATACGCAGTATTTT.

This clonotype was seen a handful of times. CDR3: CASSLTGTSKDEQYF. CDR3 DNA: TGCGCCAGCAGCCTCACCGGGACTAGCAAGGACGAGCAGTACTTC. This chain joins TRBV5-1 and TRBJ2-7, with TRBD2 matching over 9 bases. The CDR3 runs to 15 residues. Germline V gene data show CDR1 as SGHRS and CDR2 as YFSETQ. Germline trimming cut 4 bases from V and 5 bases from J; bases unmatched to any gene: 10.

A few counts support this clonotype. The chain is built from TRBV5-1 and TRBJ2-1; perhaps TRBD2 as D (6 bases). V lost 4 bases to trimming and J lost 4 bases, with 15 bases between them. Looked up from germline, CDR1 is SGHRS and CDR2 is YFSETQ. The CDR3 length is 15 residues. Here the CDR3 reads CASSAGSRGYNEQFF. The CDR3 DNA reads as TGCGCCAGCAGCGCCGGGAGTAGGGGATACAATGAGCAGTTCTTC.

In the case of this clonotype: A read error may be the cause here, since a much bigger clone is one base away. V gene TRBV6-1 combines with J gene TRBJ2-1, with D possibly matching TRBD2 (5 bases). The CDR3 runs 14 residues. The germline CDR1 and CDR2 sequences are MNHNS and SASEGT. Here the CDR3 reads CASSAGGSYNELFF. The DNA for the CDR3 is TGTGCCAGCAGTGCCGGAGGTTCCTACAATGAGCTGTTCTTC.

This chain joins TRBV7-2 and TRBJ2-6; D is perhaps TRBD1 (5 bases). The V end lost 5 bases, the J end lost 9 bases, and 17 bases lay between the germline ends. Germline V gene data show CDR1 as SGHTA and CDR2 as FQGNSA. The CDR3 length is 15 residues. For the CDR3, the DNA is TGTGCCAGCAGCCAATACAGGTCCCAGGGCAACGTCCTGACTTTC. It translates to CASSQYRSQGNVLTF.

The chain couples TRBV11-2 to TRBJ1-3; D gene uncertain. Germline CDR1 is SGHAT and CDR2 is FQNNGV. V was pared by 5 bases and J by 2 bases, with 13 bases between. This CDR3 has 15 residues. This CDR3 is CASSLRSFAGNTIYF. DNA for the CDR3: TGTGCCAGCAGCCTACGCAGTTTTGCTGGAAACACCATATATTTT.

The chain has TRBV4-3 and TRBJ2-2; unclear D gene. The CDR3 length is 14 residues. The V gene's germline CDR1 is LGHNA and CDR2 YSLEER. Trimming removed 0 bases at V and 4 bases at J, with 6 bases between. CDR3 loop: CASSQEIGTGELFF. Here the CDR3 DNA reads TGCGCCAGCAGCCAAGAGATCGGCACCGGGGAGCTGTTTTTT.

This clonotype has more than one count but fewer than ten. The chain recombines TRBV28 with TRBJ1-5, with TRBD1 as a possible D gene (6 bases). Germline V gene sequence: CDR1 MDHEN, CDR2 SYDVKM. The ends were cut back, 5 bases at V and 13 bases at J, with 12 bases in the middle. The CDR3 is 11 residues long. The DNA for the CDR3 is TGTGCCAGCAGTCTACTGGGACATCAGCATTTT. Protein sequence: CASSLLGHQHF.

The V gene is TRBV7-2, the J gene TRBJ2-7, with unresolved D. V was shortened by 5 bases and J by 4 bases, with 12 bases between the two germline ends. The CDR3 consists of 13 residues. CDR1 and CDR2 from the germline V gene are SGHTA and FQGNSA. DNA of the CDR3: TGTGCCAGCAGCGCGATATTGCTTTACGAGCAGTACTTC. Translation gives CASSAILLYEQYF.

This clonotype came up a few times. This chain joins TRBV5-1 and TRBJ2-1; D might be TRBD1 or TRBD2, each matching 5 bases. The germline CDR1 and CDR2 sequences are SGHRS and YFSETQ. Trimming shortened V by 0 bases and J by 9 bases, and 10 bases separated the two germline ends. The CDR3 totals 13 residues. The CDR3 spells CASSLVVGVEQFF. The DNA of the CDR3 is TGCGCCAGCAGCTTGGTGGTGGGGGTTGAGCAGTTCTTC. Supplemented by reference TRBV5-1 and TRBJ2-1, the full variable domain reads KAGVTQTPRYLIKTRGQQVTLSCSPISGHRSVSWYQQTPGQGLQFLFEYFSETQRNKGNFPGRFSGRQFSNSRSEMNVSTLELGDSALYLCASSLVVGVEQFFGPGTRLTVL.

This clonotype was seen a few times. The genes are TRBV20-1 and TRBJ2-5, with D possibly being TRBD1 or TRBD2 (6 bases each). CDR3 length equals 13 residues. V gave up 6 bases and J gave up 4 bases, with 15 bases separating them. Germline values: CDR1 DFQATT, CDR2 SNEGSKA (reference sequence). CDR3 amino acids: CSAGGGAGETQYF. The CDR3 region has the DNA TGCAGTGCCGGGGGCGGGGCAGGAGAGACCCAGTACTTC.

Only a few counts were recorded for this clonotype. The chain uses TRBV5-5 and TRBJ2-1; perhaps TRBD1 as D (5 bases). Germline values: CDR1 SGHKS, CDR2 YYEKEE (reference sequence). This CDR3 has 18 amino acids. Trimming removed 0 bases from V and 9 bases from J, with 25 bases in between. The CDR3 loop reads CASSLEDGAGRPWGEQFF. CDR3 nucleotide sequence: TGTGCCAGCAGCTTGGAGGATGGGGCAGGCCGACCGTGGGGTGAGCAGTTCTTC.

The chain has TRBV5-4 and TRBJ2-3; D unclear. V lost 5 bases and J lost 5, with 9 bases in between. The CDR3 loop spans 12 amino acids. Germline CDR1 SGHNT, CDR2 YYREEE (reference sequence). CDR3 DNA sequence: TGTGCCAGCAGGGGGTTGGGAGATACGCAGTATTTT. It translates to CASRGLGDTQYF.

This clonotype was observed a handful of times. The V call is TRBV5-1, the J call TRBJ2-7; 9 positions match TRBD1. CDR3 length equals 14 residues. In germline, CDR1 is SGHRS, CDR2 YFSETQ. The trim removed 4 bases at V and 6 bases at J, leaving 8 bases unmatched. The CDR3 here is CASSPGQGKVEQYF. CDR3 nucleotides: TGCGCCAGCAGCCCGGGACAGGGCAAGGTCGAGCAGTACTTC.

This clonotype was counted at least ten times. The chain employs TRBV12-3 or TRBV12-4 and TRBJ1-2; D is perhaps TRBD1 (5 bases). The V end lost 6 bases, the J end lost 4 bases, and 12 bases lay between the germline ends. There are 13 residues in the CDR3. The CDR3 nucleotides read TGTGCCAGCAGCCCGAGGGGCGGCTATGGCTACACCTTC. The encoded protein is CASSPRGGYGYTF.

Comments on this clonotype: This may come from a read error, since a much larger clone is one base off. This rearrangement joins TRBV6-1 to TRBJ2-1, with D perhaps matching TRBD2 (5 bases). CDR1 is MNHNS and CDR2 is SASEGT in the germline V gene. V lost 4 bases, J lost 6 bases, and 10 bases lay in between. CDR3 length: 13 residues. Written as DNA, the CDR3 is TGTGCCAGCAGTGCCTCGGGGTTCAATGAGCAGTTCTTC. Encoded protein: CASSASGFNEQFF.

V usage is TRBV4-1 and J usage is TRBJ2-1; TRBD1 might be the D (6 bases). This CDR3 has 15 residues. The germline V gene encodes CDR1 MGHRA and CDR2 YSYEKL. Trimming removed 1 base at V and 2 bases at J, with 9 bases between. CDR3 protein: CASSQGTGPYNEQFF. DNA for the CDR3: TGCGCCAGCAGCCAAGGTACAGGGCCCTACAATGAGCAGTTCTTC.

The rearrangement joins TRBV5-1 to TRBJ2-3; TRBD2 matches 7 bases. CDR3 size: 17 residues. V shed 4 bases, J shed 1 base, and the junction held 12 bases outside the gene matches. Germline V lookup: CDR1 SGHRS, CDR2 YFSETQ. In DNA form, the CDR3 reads TGCGCCAGCAGCCGCCCGGGGCCGGGGGGTGGCACAGATACGCAGTATTTT. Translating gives CASSRPGPGGGTDTQYF.

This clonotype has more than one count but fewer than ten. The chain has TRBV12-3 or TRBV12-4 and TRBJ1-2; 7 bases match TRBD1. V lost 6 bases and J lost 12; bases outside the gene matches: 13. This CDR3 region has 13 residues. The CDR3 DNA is TGTGCCAGCAGCCGAATTACAGGGGCCGGCAACACCTTC. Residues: CASSRITGAGNTF.

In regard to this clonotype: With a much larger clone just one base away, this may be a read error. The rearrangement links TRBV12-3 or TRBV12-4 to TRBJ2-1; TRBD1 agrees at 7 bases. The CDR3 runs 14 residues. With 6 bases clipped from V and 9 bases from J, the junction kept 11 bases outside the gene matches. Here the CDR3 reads CASRTGMISGEQFF. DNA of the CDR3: TGTGCCAGCAGGACAGGGATGATCTCCGGTGAGCAGTTCTTC.

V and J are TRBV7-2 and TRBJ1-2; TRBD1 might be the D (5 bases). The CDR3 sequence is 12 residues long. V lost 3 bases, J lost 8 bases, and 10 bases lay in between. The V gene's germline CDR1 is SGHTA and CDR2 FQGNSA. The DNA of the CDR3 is TGTGCCAGCAGCTTGCAGGGTATCGGCTACACCTTC. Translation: CASSLQGIGYTF.

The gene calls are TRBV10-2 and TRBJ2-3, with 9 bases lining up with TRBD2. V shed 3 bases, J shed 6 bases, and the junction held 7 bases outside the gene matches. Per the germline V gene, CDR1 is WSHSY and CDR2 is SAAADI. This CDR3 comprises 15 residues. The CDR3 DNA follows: TGCGCCAGCAGTGACGCGGGGGGGCTCCGGGATACGCAGTATTTT. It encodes CASSDAGGLRDTQYF.

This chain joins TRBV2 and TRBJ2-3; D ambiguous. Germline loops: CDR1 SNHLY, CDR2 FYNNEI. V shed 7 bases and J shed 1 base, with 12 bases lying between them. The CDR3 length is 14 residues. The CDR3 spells CASTFKTRTDTQYF. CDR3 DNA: TGTGCCAGCACTTTTAAGACCCGCACAGATACGCAGTATTTT. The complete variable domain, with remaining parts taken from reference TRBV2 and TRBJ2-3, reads EPEVTQTPSHQVTQMGQEVILRCVPISNHLYFYWYRQILGQKVEFLVSFYNNEISEKSEIFDDQFSVERPDGSNFTLKIRSTKLEDSAMYFCASTFKTRTDTQYFGPGTRLTVL.

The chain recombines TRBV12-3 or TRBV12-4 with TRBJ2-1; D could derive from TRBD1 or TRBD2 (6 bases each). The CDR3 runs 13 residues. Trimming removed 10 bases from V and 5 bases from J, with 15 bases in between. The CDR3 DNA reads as TGTGCCACACAGAGGGGGGTCAACAATGAGCAGTTCTTC. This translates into CATQRGVNNEQFF.

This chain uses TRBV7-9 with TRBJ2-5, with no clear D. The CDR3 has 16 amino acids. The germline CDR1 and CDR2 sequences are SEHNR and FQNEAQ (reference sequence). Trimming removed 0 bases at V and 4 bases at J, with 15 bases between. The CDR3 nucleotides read TGTGCCAGCAGCTTAGCCCCCTTTGTCCCTAGAGAGACCCAGTACTTC. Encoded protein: CASSLAPFVPRETQYF.

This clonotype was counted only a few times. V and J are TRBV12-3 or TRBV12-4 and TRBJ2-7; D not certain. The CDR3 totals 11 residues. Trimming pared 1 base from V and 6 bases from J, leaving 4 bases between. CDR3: CASSLGIEQYV. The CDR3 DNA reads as TGTGCCAGCAGTTTAGGGATCGAGCAGTACGTC.

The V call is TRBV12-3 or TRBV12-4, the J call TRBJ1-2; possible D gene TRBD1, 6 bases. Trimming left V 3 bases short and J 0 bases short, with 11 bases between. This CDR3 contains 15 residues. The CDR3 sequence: CASSLGDKTNYGYTF. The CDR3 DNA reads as TGTGCCAGCAGTTTGGGGGACAAAACTAACTATGGCTACACCTTC.

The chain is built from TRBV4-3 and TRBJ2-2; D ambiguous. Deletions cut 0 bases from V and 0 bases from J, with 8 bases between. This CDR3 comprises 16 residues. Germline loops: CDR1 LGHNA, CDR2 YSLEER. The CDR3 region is CASSQEGRANTGELFF. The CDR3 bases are TGCGCCAGCAGCCAAGAGGGCAGAGCGAACACCGGGGAGCTGTTTTTT.

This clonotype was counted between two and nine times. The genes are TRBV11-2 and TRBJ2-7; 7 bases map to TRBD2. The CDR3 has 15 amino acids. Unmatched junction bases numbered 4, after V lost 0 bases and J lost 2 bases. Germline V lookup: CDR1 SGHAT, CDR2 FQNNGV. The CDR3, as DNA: TGTGCCAGCAGCTTAGAAGTGGGGGGGACCTACGAGCAGTACGTC. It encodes CASSLEVGGTYEQYV.

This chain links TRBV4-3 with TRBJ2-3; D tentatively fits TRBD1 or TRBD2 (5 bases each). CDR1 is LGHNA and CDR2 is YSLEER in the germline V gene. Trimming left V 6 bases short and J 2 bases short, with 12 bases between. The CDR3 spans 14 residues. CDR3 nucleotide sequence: TGCGCCAGCAGTCCCAGGGAGATCACAGATACGCAGTATTTT. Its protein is CASSPREITDTQYF.